The 6 T cell receptor beta chains below all came from one sample that was sequenced in a study of shared clonotypes between healthy human individuals. Sequencing was performed with immunoSEQ multiplex PCR; in TCRdb, only in-frame clones are kept and a portion is missing. The sample has millions of clones, 85% to 95% seen once; the top ten hold under 0.45%. The specimen sequenced was naive CD4+ T cells from PBMCs. As to subset: CD45RA+ positively selected. All receptors come from a man between 18 and 29 years old in good health. Some clones in this sample may be carry-over from other donors' samples.

This chain links TRBV11-2 with TRBJ1-2; 8 bases line up with TRBD1. CDR1 SGHAT and CDR2 FQNNGV come from the germline V gene. The CDR3 runs 16 residues. V shed 3 bases and J 5 bases; nucleotides not matched to a gene: 11. The CDR3 nucleotides read TGTGCCAGCAGCTTTTCTGGGACAGGCCGGAGTTATGGCTACACCTTC. This gives the protein CASSFSGTGRSYGYTF.

This chain uses TRBV28 with TRBJ1-2; the D gene is possibly TRBD1 (6 bases). The CDR3 has 16 amino acids. V lost 2 bases, J lost 7 bases, and 20 bases lay in between. Per germline, CDR1 MDHEN and CDR2 SYDVKM. CDR3 residues: CASSLGLQGSWGGYTF. In nucleotides, the CDR3 is TGTGCCAGCAGTTTAGGATTACAGGGTAGTTGGGGTGGCTACACCTTC.

The CDR3 loop reads CASSETAGTQYF. The CDR3 DNA follows: TGTGCCAGCAGTGAGACGGCTGGCACGCAGTATTTT. The chain uses TRBV2 and TRBJ2-3; D unclear. Germline V lookup: CDR1 SNHLY, CDR2 FYNNEI. Deletions cut 3 bases from V and 9 bases from J, with 10 bases between. This CDR3 spans 12 amino acids.

The chain joins TRBV6-1 to TRBJ2-7, with 10 bases lining up with TRBD1. Trimming removed 5 bases from V and 6 bases from J; junction bases left unmatched: 4. The CDR3 runs to 13 residues. Germline loops: CDR1 MNHNS, CDR2 SASEGT. DNA for the CDR3: TGTGCCAGCAGTCCGACAGGGGGCGTCGAGCAGTACTTC. Translation: CASSPTGGVEQYF.

The CDR3 DNA is TGTGCCTGGAGACATACGGGGACTGAAGCTTTCTTT. This encodes CAWRHTGTEAFF. The J gene is TRBJ1-1, the V gene TRBV30, with D hard to call. Germline CDR1 is GTSNPN and CDR2 is SVGIG (reference sequence). The CDR3 loop spans 12 amino acids. V dropped 3 bases and J dropped 5 bases, with 10 bases sitting between them.

Only a few counts were recorded for this clone. At the DNA level, this CDR3 is encoded by other sequences in the same sample as well. This rearrangement joins TRBV7-2 to TRBJ1-5; D uncertain. The CDR3 sequence is 12 residues long. The ends were cut back, 5 bases at V and 3 bases at J, with 5 bases in the middle. CDR1 is SGHTA, CDR2 FQGNSA, per germline. CDR3 sequence reads: CASSPPNQPQHF. DNA for the CDR3: TGTGCCAGCAGCCCCCCCAATCAGCCCCAGCATTTT.